This T cell receptor beta chain is drawn from a study of blood T cell repertoires in COVID-19. Using immunoSEQ multiplex PCR, the repertoire was profiled, and TCRdb retains in-frame clones only, with some absent. This table has 150,000 to 200,000 clones, approximately 83% appearing once. The sequenced sample was peripheral blood. This receptor was identified in a man aged 55-75 years with acute or convalescent COVID-19.

The CDR3 DNA follows: TGCGCCAGCAGCCAAGAGGTCCCCGGGGGCAATCAGCCCCAGCATTTT. It translates to CASSQEVPGGNQPQHF. The gene calls are TRBV4-1 and TRBJ1-5, with D hard to call. Germline V gene data show CDR1 as MGHRA and CDR2 as YSYEKL. CDR3 length: 16 amino acids. The V end lost 0 bases, the J end lost 2 bases, and 11 bases lay between the germline ends.